A single sample is the source of the 23 T cell receptor beta chains below, sequenced in a study of blood T cell repertoires in COVID-19. This table comes from immunoSEQ multiplex PCR, and its TCRdb copy is limited to in-frame clones, with some not included. The sample shows 250,000 to 400,000 clones, approximately 89% of them seen only once. Sequences were obtained from peripheral blood. These receptors all stem from a woman in her thirties with COVID-19, enrolled during active disease.

This sequence joins TRBV28 and TRBJ1-5; 10 bases are a match to TRBD1. Germline CDR1 reads MDHEN; CDR2 reads SYDVKM. There are 15 residues in the CDR3. The V segment lost 10 bases and the J segment 4 bases; nucleotides outside the gene matches: 10. The CDR3 here is CATNRDRGGNQPQHF. The CDR3 DNA sequence: TGTGCCACCAACCGGGACAGGGGAGGGAATCAGCCCCAGCATTTT.

The table lists this clone with a few counts. The V gene is TRBV6-5, the J gene TRBJ2-1; D possibly corresponds to TRBD2 (5 bases). The CDR3 totals 15 residues. Germline V gene sequence: CDR1 MNHEY, CDR2 SVGAGI. The V end was cut by 0 bases, the J end by 6 bases, with 12 bases between. The CDR3 nucleotides read TGTGCCAGCAGTTACTCGAGGGCAGCATCCAATGAGCAGTTCTTC. It translates to CASSYSRAASNEQFF.

The chain employs TRBV6-1 and TRBJ1-1; no firm D call. Germline V gene data show CDR1 as MNHNS and CDR2 as SASEGT. The length of the CDR3 is 15 residues. V dropped 2 bases and J dropped 0 bases, with 10 bases sitting between them. In nucleotides, the CDR3 is TGTGCCAGCAGTGAAAAGACAAACATGAACACTGAAGCTTTCTTT. As protein: CASSEKTNMNTEAFF.

This clone has at least ten counts. The chain couples TRBV4-2 to TRBJ2-7; perhaps TRBD2 as D (6 bases). From germline, CDR1 is LGHNA and CDR2 YNFKEQ. V was pared by 4 bases and J by 0 bases, with 13 bases between. This CDR3 is 15 amino acids long. CDR3 DNA: TGTGCCAGCAGCCCTACGGAGGGCGGCTCCTACGAGCAGTACTTC. The encoded protein is CASSPTEGGSYEQYF.

This clone was observed once. This chain connects TRBV9 to TRBJ2-3, with 7 bases that match TRBD1. CDR1 and CDR2 from the germline V gene are SGDLS and YYNGEE. With 0 bases clipped from V and 4 bases from J, the junction kept 8 bases outside the gene matches. The CDR3 loop spans 16 amino acids. The CDR3: CASSVGWRQGPDTQYF. Written as DNA, the CDR3 is TGTGCCAGCAGCGTAGGATGGAGACAGGGTCCAGATACGCAGTATTTT.

The rearrangement uses TRBV6-2 or TRBV6-3 and TRBJ1-2; 10 bases fit TRBD1. With 5 bases clipped from V and 8 bases from J, the junction kept 17 bases outside the gene matches. This CDR3 region has 17 residues. Germline V gives CDR1 MNHEY, CDR2 SVGEGT. CDR3 in amino acids: CASSASGTGEGVNGYTF. DNA for the CDR3: TGTGCCAGCAGTGCTTCCGGGACAGGGGAAGGAGTCAACGGCTACACCTTC.

The genes are TRBV7-9 and TRBJ1-5, with D uncertain. The germline V gene has CDR1 SEHNR and CDR2 FQNEAQ (reference sequence). V shed 4 bases and J shed 1 base, with 11 bases lying between them. The CDR3 spans 15 residues. The CDR3, as DNA: TGTGCCAGCAGCTCGGGAAGTCTCAGCAATCAGCCCCAGCATTTT. The encoded protein is CASSSGSLSNQPQHF.

The chain links TRBV18 to TRBJ2-2, with 8 bases matching TRBD1. This CDR3 region has 15 residues. CDR1 is KGHSH, CDR2 LQKENI, per germline. The J segment lost 5 bases and the V segment lost 4 bases, leaving 6 bases of the junction unmatched. The CDR3 loop reads CASSQGQAWTGELFF. The CDR3 region has the DNA TGTGCCAGCTCACAGGGACAGGCCTGGACCGGGGAGCTGTTTTTT.

As concerns this clone: Within the sample, other DNA sequences also encode this same CDR3. The chain combines TRBV11-3 with TRBJ1-3, with 8 bases aligning to TRBD1. Germline-derived CDR1 and CDR2 are SGHNT and YENEEA. The CDR3 consists of 15 residues. After removal of 4 bases from V and 1 base from J, the junction contained 3 bases not matched to a gene. Here the CDR3 DNA reads TGTGCCAGCAGCTCGCGGACAGGGTCTGGAAACACCATATATTTT. Encoded protein: CASSSRTGSGNTIYF.

The chain employs TRBV28 and TRBJ2-2, with 12 positions matching TRBD1. With V trimmed by 7 bases and J by 4 bases, 1 base remained unmatched. Looked up from germline, CDR1 is MDHEN and CDR2 is SYDVKM. The CDR3 extends over 14 amino acids. CDR3 DNA: TGTGCCAGCAAGGGACAGGGGGCCACCGGGGAGCTGTTTTTT. It specifies CASKGQGATGELFF.

The chain has TRBV27 and TRBJ2-1; 7 bases map to TRBD2. The CDR3 spans 15 residues. V shed 3 bases, J shed 6 bases, and the junction held 8 bases outside the gene matches. CDR1 is MNHEY, CDR2 SMNVEV, per germline (reference sequence). CDR3 sequence reads: CASSFVAGVLNEQFF. The CDR3 nucleotides are TGTGCCAGCAGTTTTGTTGCGGGAGTACTCAATGAGCAGTTCTTC.

V gene TRBV2 combines with J gene TRBJ2-2; no definite D call. The CDR3 is made up of 15 amino acids. V lost 8 bases and J lost 6, with 19 bases in between. The germline CDR1 and CDR2 sequences are SNHLY and FYNNEI. CDR3 in amino acids: CASHYNRGNAGELFF. The CDR3 nucleotides read TGTGCCAGCCATTACAATCGAGGTAACGCCGGGGAGCTGTTTTTT.

J is TRBJ1-2 and V is TRBV7-8; D may be TRBD1 (5 bases). The germline CDR1 and CDR2 sequences are SGHVS and FQNEAQ. The CDR3 length is 14 residues. Trimming left V 4 bases short and J 7 bases short, with 16 bases between. The CDR3 is CASSSLQGYSGYTF. Written as DNA, the CDR3 is TGTGCCAGCAGCTCACTGCAGGGTTATAGTGGCTACACCTTC.

This rearrangement joins TRBV6-1 to TRBJ1-6, with 7 bases that match TRBD1. This CDR3 region has 15 residues. The germline V gene has CDR1 MNHNS and CDR2 SASEGT. Losses at the gene ends were 1 base for V and 6 bases for J; bases not matched to a gene: 3. The CDR3 DNA sequence: TGTGCCAGCAGTGAAGTAGGGACAGCTAATTCACCCCTCCACTTT. Encoded protein: CASSEVGTANSPLHF.

This chain links TRBV7-8 with TRBJ2-2; the match to TRBD2 covers 13 bases. After removal of 2 bases from V and 3 bases from J, the junction contained 3 bases not matched to a gene. Germline CDR1 is SGHVS and CDR2 is FQNEAQ. The CDR3 length is 17 residues. For the CDR3, the DNA is TGTGCCAGCAGCTTAACCGGGACTAGCGGGGACACCGGGGAGCTGTTTTTT. This encodes CASSLTGTSGDTGELFF.

The J gene is TRBJ1-6, the V gene TRBV27, with D hard to call. The germline gives CDR1 MNHEY, CDR2 SMNVEV (reference sequence). V lost 5 bases and J lost 4, with 15 bases in between. CDR3 size: 16 residues. In DNA form, the CDR3 reads TGTGCCAGCAGTCCTTCCCGGGGTGGGTATAATTCACCCCTCCACTTT. Protein sequence: CASSPSRGGYNSPLHF.

This rearrangement joins TRBV4-3 to TRBJ2-7; D gene ambiguous. The germline V gene encodes CDR1 LGHNA and CDR2 YSLEER. The CDR3 runs to 14 residues. V lost 5 bases, J lost 3 bases, and 14 bases lay in between. CDR3 amino acids: CASSTNTGGYEQYF. CDR3 DNA sequence: TGCGCCAGCAGCACTAACACGGGTGGCTACGAGCAGTACTTC.

This chain uses TRBV11-2 with TRBJ2-2; 10 bases are shared with TRBD1. Trimming removed 5 bases from V and 4 bases from J; junction bases left unmatched: 7. The CDR3 is 16 residues long. CDR1 and CDR2 from the germline V gene are SGHAT and FQNNGV. CDR3 coding DNA: TGTGCCAGCAGCCCCCCAGGACAGGGGGTCACCGGGGAGCTGTTTTTT. Its protein product is CASSPPGQGVTGELFF.

This clone was found a few times. The V gene is TRBV4-3, the J gene TRBJ2-7, with 7 bases fitting TRBD1. This CDR3 contains 15 residues. Germline V gives CDR1 LGHNA, CDR2 YSLEER. After removal of 0 bases from V and 3 bases from J, the junction contained 5 bases not matched to a gene. CDR3 protein: CASSQDRAGGYEQYF. For the CDR3, the DNA is TGCGCCAGCAGCCAAGATCGGGCAGGGGGCTACGAGCAGTACTTC.

The rearrangement links TRBV3-1 (or the pseudogene TRBV3-2) to TRBJ1-3; D unclear. CDR1 and CDR2 from the germline V gene are LGHDT and YNNKEL (reference sequence). Trimming took 1 base from V and 0 from J, leaving 7 bases between them. CDR3 length: 15 amino acids. The CDR3 bases are TGTGCCAGCAGCCAAGGACGGGGCTCTGGAAACACCATATATTTT. It codes for CASSQGRGSGNTIYF.

This clone was counted a single time. At one boundary the junction diverges from the germline segment, which might be a read error. The chain couples TRBV15 to TRBJ2-2; D not resolved. CDR3 length: 16 amino acids. In germline, CDR1 is LNHNV, CDR2 YYDKDF (reference sequence). CDR3 sequence: CATSREAQLNTGELFF. CDR3 sequence (DNA): TGTGCCACCAGCCGAGAGGCACAGTTGAACACCGGGGAGCTGTTTTTT.

The chain couples TRBV6-5 to TRBJ1-6; D gene unclear. Germline V gene lookup returns CDR1 MNHEY and CDR2 SVGAGI. Deletions cut 5 bases from V and 8 bases from J, with 10 bases between. The CDR3 has 13 amino acids. The CDR3 nucleotides are TGTGCCAGCAGTCGCAGAGACTATTCACCCCTCCACTTT. Its protein product is CASSRRDYSPLHF.

This chain connects TRBV28 to TRBJ2-7, with 10 bases lining up with TRBD1. Germline V gene sequence: CDR1 MDHEN, CDR2 SYDVKM. V lost 0 bases to trimming and J lost 4 bases; unmatched junction nucleotides: 9. This CDR3 comprises 17 residues. The CDR3 nucleotides are TGTGCCAGCAGTTTATGTGGGGACAGGGGCCCTTTATACGAGCAGTACGTC. Its protein product is CASSLCGDRGPLYEQYV.